A single sample is the source of the 5 T cell receptor beta chains below, sequenced in a study of T cells after yellow fever vaccination. Via MiXCR, TCRdb re-called the 5' RACE reads, giving one row per CDR3 protein. The sample has a few hundred thousand distinct CDR3 sequences, around 3.9% seen once. Specimen: PBMCs, collected on the day of the yellow fever booster vaccination. These receptors came from a man between 18 and 29 years old who received the YFV17D yellow fever vaccine.

This clonotype was found a few times. The chain carries TRBV7-9 and TRBJ2-7, with D uncertain. CDR3 length: 14 residues. The germline V and J ends were trimmed by 8 bases and 2 bases, with 16 bases remaining between them. Germline V gene sequence: CDR1 SEHNR, CDR2 FQNEAQ (reference sequence). CDR3 in amino acids: CASSPRPRPYEQYF. The DNA for the CDR3 is TGTGCCAGCTCACCCCGCCCCCGACCCTACGAGCAGTACTTC.

This clonotype turned up a few times. V gene TRBV3-1 combines with J gene TRBJ1-1; 8 bases fit TRBD1. The V gene's germline CDR1 is LGHDT and CDR2 YNNKEL (reference sequence). The CDR3 is made up of 14 amino acids. Trimming cost V 3 bases and J 5 bases; bases outside gene matches: 5. CDR3 sequence (DNA): TGTGCCAGCAGCCAGGCACAGGGGGTTACTGAAGCTTTCTTT. Translated: CASSQAQGVTEAFF. Complete variable domain (other parts from reference TRBV3-1 and TRBJ1-1): DTAVSQTPKYLVTQMGNDKSIKCEQNLGHDTMYWYKQDSKKFLKIMFSYNNKELIINETVPNRFSPKSPDKAHLNLHINSLELGDSAVYFCASSQAQGVTEAFFGQGTRLTVV.

This clonotype was counted a few times. The V gene is TRBV20-1, the J gene TRBJ2-2, with D tentatively TRBD2 (5 bases). The CDR3 is made up of 16 amino acids. Deletions cut 5 bases from V and 1 base from J, with 17 bases between. Germline CDR1 reads DFQATT; CDR2 reads SNEGSKA (reference sequence). The CDR3 DNA is TGCAGTGCTCGCCACCCGGGGATGGGGAACACCGGGGAGCTGTTTTTT. Translated, it gives CSARHPGMGNTGELFF.

The sample holds many counts of this clonotype. For the CDR3, the DNA is TGCGCCAGCAGCCAAGCGAATATGGGACTGTCCACCGGGGAGCTGTTTTTT. This gives the protein CASSQANMGLSTGELFF. V usage is TRBV4-1 and J usage is TRBJ2-2; TRBD2 is a possible D gene (6 bases). The CDR3 loop spans 17 amino acids. The germline V and J ends were trimmed by 1 base and 4 bases, with 16 bases remaining between them. Germline V lookup: CDR1 MGHRA, CDR2 YSYEKL.

This clonotype was seen only a few times. V is TRBV18 and J is TRBJ1-4; D gene uncertain. V lost 3 bases and J lost 8, with 19 bases in between. Germline V CDR1 and CDR2: KGHSH, LQKENI. The CDR3 runs 16 residues. This CDR3 reads CASSPTYSSLGEKLFF. CDR3 sequence (DNA): TGTGCCAGCTCACCTACCTACAGTTCCCTCGGGGAAAAACTGTTTTTT.